Shown below are 29 T cell receptor beta chains from a single sample sequenced in a study of human T cells and chemical hapten exposure. MiXCR was run by TCRdb on the RACE reads, yielding one entry per CDR3 protein. Of just over 95,000 distinct CDR3 sequences listed, 25% to 35% are singletons. Specified time point: patch test 3, about 24 weeks after DPC sensitization. Documented treatment: therapeutic diphenylcyclopropenone sensitization with weekly scalp DPC. The specimen comprised whole blood, sampled in connection with sensitization to the hapten diphenylcyclopropenone (DPC). These receptors originate from a man aged 40-50 years with alopecia areata. Some clones in this sample may be carry-over from other donors' samples.

J is TRBJ2-1 and V is TRBV29-1, with a weak D call TRBD1 (6 bases). The CDR3 consists of 12 residues. V lost 3 bases, J lost 5 bases, and 8 bases lay in between. CDR1 and CDR2 (germline): SQVTM, ANQGSEA. In DNA form, the CDR3 reads TGCAGCGTTGAGGACAGAAACAATGAGCAGTTCTTC. This translates into CSVEDRNNEQFF.

The V call is TRBV6-5, the J call TRBJ2-7; TRBD1 matches at 8 bases. V was pared by 7 bases and J by 1 base, with 3 bases of the junction left unmatched. This CDR3 contains 13 residues. CDR1 and CDR2 from the germline V gene are MNHEY and SVGAGI. The CDR3 coding sequence is TGTGCCAGCACTAGACAGGGGTCCTACGAGCAGTACTTC. Translation gives CASTRQGSYEQYF.

The rearrangement joins TRBV20-1 to TRBJ1-6, with 7 positions matching TRBD1. The CDR3 is made up of 16 amino acids. CDR1 and CDR2 from the germline V gene are DFQATT and SNEGSKA (reference sequence). Trimming removed 7 bases from V and 0 bases from J; junction bases left unmatched: 9. CDR3 DNA: TGCAGTGTTTCGGGACAGCTGAGCTCCTATAATTCACCCCTCCACTTT. This gives the protein CSVSGQLSSYNSPLHF.

This clonotype was recorded a few times. This chain connects TRBV7-2 to TRBJ2-5, with D possibly being TRBD1 or TRBD2 (6 bases each). The CDR3 sequence is 15 residues long. V gave up 1 base and J gave up 3 bases, with 12 bases separating them. CDR1 and CDR2 (germline): SGHTA, FQGNSA. The CDR3 DNA is TGTGCCAGCAGCTTAGGTGGCGGGACAAAAGAGACCCAGTACTTC. Translated, it gives CASSLGGGTKETQYF.

This clonotype has more than one count but fewer than ten. V and J are TRBV6-6 and TRBJ2-7; weak D call: TRBD1 (8 bases). Germline V gene sequence: CDR1 MNHNY, CDR2 SVGAGI (reference sequence). V lost 8 bases to trimming and J lost 0 bases, with 17 bases between them. CDR3 length: 15 amino acids. The CDR3, as DNA: TGTGCCAGCGAACAGGGGGGGGGGGGCTCCTACGAGCAGTACTTC. Translating gives CASEQGGGGSYEQYF.

V and J are TRBV12-3 or TRBV12-4 and TRBJ2-1; D is unclear. Trimming cost V 5 bases and J 0 bases, with 17 bases left between them. The CDR3 runs 17 residues. The CDR3 DNA reads as TGTGCCAGCAGTCCACCTAGTTCGGAAGTCTCCTACAATGAGCAGTTCTTC. It is translated as CASSPPSSEVSYNEQFF.

V usage is TRBV7-6 and J usage is TRBJ1-5, with 10 bases that match TRBD1. The ends lost 3 bases at V and 6 bases at J; junction bases unmatched: 5. This CDR3 has 15 amino acids. Germline CDR1 SGHVS, CDR2 FNYEAQ. CDR3 DNA sequence: TGTGCCAGCAGCTTGGGACAGGGGATAGGTCAGCCCCAGCATTTT. Encoded protein: CASSLGQGIGQPQHF.

The chain combines TRBV7-9 with TRBJ2-1; 12 positions match TRBD2. The V segment lost 5 bases and the J segment 6 bases; nucleotides outside the gene matches: 5. Germline assignment: CDR1 SEHNR and CDR2 FQNEAQ (reference sequence). The CDR3 is 15 residues long. The CDR3 coding sequence is TGTGCCAGCAGCGCTACTAGCGGGAGGCTCAATGAGCAGTTCTTC. Protein product: CASSATSGRLNEQFF.

For the CDR3, the DNA is TGTGCCAGCAGTGAAGCCTCCCCCCCAAGCTGTACAGATACGCAGTATTTT. It codes for CASSEASPPSCTDTQYF. This sequence joins TRBV6-1 and TRBJ2-3; D unresolved. Deletions cut 0 bases from V and 3 bases from J, with 16 bases between. Germline CDR1 MNHNS, CDR2 SASEGT. CDR3 length equals 17 residues.

V and J are TRBV9 and TRBJ2-7, with unresolved D. From germline, CDR1 is SGDLS and CDR2 YYNGEE. Trimming stripped 3 bases from V and 5 bases from J, with 9 bases between. The CDR3 totals 12 residues. CDR3 region: CASSDPAHEQYF. CDR3 in DNA: TGTGCCAGCAGCGACCCAGCCCACGAGCAGTACTTC.

The J gene is TRBJ2-1, the V gene TRBV7-9, with a weak D call TRBD2 (5 bases). Germline lookup yields CDR1 SEHNR and CDR2 FQNEAQ (reference sequence). The CDR3 sequence is 13 residues long. V lost 1 base and J lost 15, with 16 bases in between. CDR3: CASSLGPGSAPFF. The CDR3 nucleotides are TGTGCCAGCAGCTTAGGACCGGGATCGGCTCCGTTCTTC.

This clonotype was observed a few times. This chain joins TRBV20-1 and TRBJ2-7; 11 positions agree with TRBD2. CDR3 length equals 16 residues. With 8 bases clipped from V and 0 bases from J, the junction kept 12 bases outside the gene matches. CDR1 is DFQATT and CDR2 is SNEGSKA in the germline V gene (reference sequence). The CDR3 nucleotides are TGCAGTCTGTCGGGACTAGCGGAGTCTCTCTCCTACGAGCAGTACTTC. It is translated as CSLSGLAESLSYEQYF.

About this clonotype itself: The junction differs from germline at one of its ends, possibly a read error. The chain carries TRBV28 and TRBJ2-3, with 7 bases aligning to TRBD2. The CDR3 is 16 amino acids. Per germline, CDR1 MDHEN and CDR2 SYDVKM. The CDR3, as DNA: TGTGCCAGCACGTTGGGGTCGGGACTACGCACAGATGCGCAGTATTTT. Translated, it gives CASTLGSGLRTDAQYF.

This clonotype came up a few times. This chain links TRBV12-3 or TRBV12-4 with TRBJ1-1; no firm D call. The CDR3 has 15 residues. Trimming stripped 3 bases from V and 0 bases from J, with 11 bases between. Here the CDR3 DNA reads TGTGCCAGCAGTTTTCCGGAGGGCTTGAACACTGAAGCTTTCTTT. Its protein is CASSFPEGLNTEAFF.

This clonotype has more than one count but fewer than ten. CDR3 DNA sequence: TGTGCCAGCATCCTAGGGCGGACTGGAAACACCATATATTTT. Encoded protein: CASILGRTGNTIYF. The rearrangement links TRBV6-1 to TRBJ1-3, with D unclear. The length of the CDR3 is 14 residues. V lost 7 bases and J 2 bases, leaving 12 bases between the germline ends. Germline lookup yields CDR1 MNHNS and CDR2 SASEGT.

The rearrangement links TRBV6-2 or TRBV6-3 to TRBJ1-5, with D perhaps TRBD1 (5 bases). The CDR3 has 16 residues. The V end lost 8 bases, the J end lost 5 bases, and 22 bases lay between the germline ends. Germline V CDR1 and CDR2: MNHEY, SVGEGT. CDR3 sequence reads: CASSGAGGQKYQPQHF. Here the CDR3 DNA reads TGTGCCAGCTCCGGGGCTGGCGGCCAGAAATATCAGCCCCAGCATTTT.

The rearrangement joins TRBV2 to TRBJ1-2; 9 bases are a match to TRBD1. Germline CDR1 reads SNHLY; CDR2 reads FYNNEI. The CDR3 totals 15 residues. The J segment lost 6 bases and the V segment lost 2 bases, leaving 7 bases of the junction unmatched. The CDR3 sequence is CASSEPGQGGDGYTF. The CDR3, as DNA: TGTGCCAGCAGTGAACCGGGACAGGGAGGCGATGGCTACACCTTC.

The chain couples TRBV9 to TRBJ2-2; D might be TRBD1 or TRBD2, each matching 6 bases. Germline V CDR1 and CDR2: SGDLS, YYNGEE. Trimming took off 0 bases at V and 1 base at J, with 10 bases between the two ends. This CDR3 region has 16 residues. CDR3: CASSVVGGKNTGELFF. CDR3 coding DNA: TGTGCCAGCAGCGTAGTAGGGGGGAAGAACACCGGGGAGCTGTTTTTT.

The chain employs TRBV3-1 and TRBJ1-4; D gene uncertain. There are 11 residues in the CDR3. V was trimmed by 7 bases and J by 7 bases, leaving 7 bases between them. Germline V gene sequence: CDR1 LGHDT, CDR2 YNNKEL (reference sequence). The CDR3 nucleotides read TGTGCCAGCACCCGAGGTGAAAAACTGTTTTTT. This codes for CASTRGEKLFF.

This clonotype has a handful of counts. This chain joins TRBV7-2 and TRBJ2-7, with a tentative D call TRBD2 (6 bases). CDR1 SGHTA and CDR2 FQGNSA come from the germline V gene. Trimming removed 5 bases from V and 3 bases from J, with 8 bases in between. The CDR3 consists of 12 residues. CDR3 bases: TGTGCCAGCAGCCAGACTAGCTACGAGCAGTACTTC. As protein: CASSQTSYEQYF.

The chain carries TRBV7-2 and TRBJ1-5; TRBD1 is a possible D gene (5 bases). CDR3 length: 14 amino acids. Per germline, CDR1 SGHTA and CDR2 FQGNSA. The V end was cut by 0 bases, the J end by 7 bases, with 10 bases between. The CDR3 sequence: CASSLAGQRQPQHF. CDR3 bases: TGTGCCAGCAGCTTAGCGGGGCAGCGGCAGCCCCAGCATTTT.

This sequence joins TRBV5-6 and TRBJ1-1, with 7 bases that match TRBD1. The V and J ends lost 4 bases and 1 base, in that order; junction bases with no gene match: 7. CDR3 length: 15 amino acids. Germline loops: CDR1 SGHDT, CDR2 YYEEEE. The CDR3 protein is CASSAVDRPNTEAFF. The DNA of the CDR3 is TGTGCCAGCAGCGCGGTGGACAGGCCGAACACTGAAGCTTTCTTT.

The chain employs TRBV30 and TRBJ2-5, with 8 positions matching TRBD1. The CDR3 contains 15 residues. Germline V gene sequence: CDR1 GTSNPN, CDR2 SVGIG (reference sequence). V was clipped by 0 bases and J by 4 bases; unmatched bases: 7. The CDR3 DNA follows: TGTGCCTGGAGTGTCTCTACAGGGGGTTCAGAGACCCAGTACTTC. Translated: CAWSVSTGGSETQYF. Full variable domain (remainder filled in from reference TRBV30 and TRBJ2-5): SQTIHQWPATLVQPVGSPLSLECTVEGTSNPNLYWYRQAAGRGLQLLFYSVGIGQISSEVPQNLSASRPQDRQFILSSKKLLLSDSGFYLCAWSVSTGGSETQYFGPGTRLLVL.

This clonotype has only a few counts. The rearrangement uses TRBV12-3 or TRBV12-4 and TRBJ2-6; a weak D match, TRBD2 (6 bases). Trimming left V 2 bases short and J 19 bases short, with 18 bases between. The CDR3 is 13 residues long. The CDR3 is CASSLRRAGKSTF. CDR3 DNA: TGTGCCAGCAGTTTAAGGAGGGCAGGGAAGAGCACTTTC.

This clonotype appeared many times. The rearrangement links TRBV18 to TRBJ2-1, with 14 bases that match TRBD2. This CDR3 is built from 16 residues. Trimming cost V 3 bases and J 7 bases; bases outside gene matches: 5. Germline CDR1 and CDR2: KGHSH and LQKENI. The CDR3 bases are TGTGCCAGCTCACCGTTCGGACTAGCGGGAGGTAATGAGCAGTTCTTC. Translation: CASSPFGLAGGNEQFF.

The rearrangement joins TRBV7-2 to TRBJ2-3; D is perhaps TRBD2 (5 bases). The CDR3 contains 13 residues. Germline V gene lookup returns CDR1 SGHTA and CDR2 FQGNSA. Deletions cut 1 base from V and 4 bases from J, with 6 bases between. The CDR3: CASSLDGADTQYF. CDR3 DNA: TGTGCCAGCAGCTTAGACGGGGCAGATACGCAGTATTTT.

V and J are TRBV11-2 and TRBJ2-3; the D is unclear. The CDR3 is 15 residues long. Germline CDR1 SGHAT, CDR2 FQNNGV. V was pared by 0 bases and J by 6 bases, with 13 bases between. In DNA, the CDR3 is TGTGCCAGCAGCTTAGAAACCGGGTCAACGGATACGCAGTATTTT. Translating gives CASSLETGSTDTQYF. Together with reference TRBV11-2 and TRBJ2-3, the CDR3 gives the full variable domain: EAGVAQSPRYKIIEKRQSVAFWCNPISGHATLYWYQQILGQGPKLLIQFQNNGVVDDSQLPKDRFSAERLKGVDSTLKIQPAKLEDSAVYLCASSLETGSTDTQYFGPGTRLTVL.

This clonotype was observed a handful of times. The gene calls are TRBV3-1 and TRBJ1-2, with D unclear. Germline V gene sequence: CDR1 LGHDT, CDR2 YNNKEL (reference sequence). CDR3 length: 16 residues. V lost 0 bases to trimming and J lost 8 bases, with 19 bases between them. The CDR3 DNA sequence: TGTGCCAGCAGCCAAGATCTGCAGAAACCTGGGTGGGGCTACACCTTC. It specifies CASSQDLQKPGWGYTF.

This clonotype was observed a few times. The chain has TRBV28 and TRBJ2-2, with 12 bases identical to TRBD2. Germline assignment: CDR1 MDHEN and CDR2 SYDVKM. Trimming took 4 bases from V and 6 from J; bases not matched to a gene: 9. This CDR3 comprises 17 residues. The CDR3 loop reads CASSSQGLAGGPGELFF. CDR3 DNA sequence: TGTGCCAGCAGTTCCCAAGGGCTAGCGGGAGGGCCCGGGGAGCTGTTTTTT.